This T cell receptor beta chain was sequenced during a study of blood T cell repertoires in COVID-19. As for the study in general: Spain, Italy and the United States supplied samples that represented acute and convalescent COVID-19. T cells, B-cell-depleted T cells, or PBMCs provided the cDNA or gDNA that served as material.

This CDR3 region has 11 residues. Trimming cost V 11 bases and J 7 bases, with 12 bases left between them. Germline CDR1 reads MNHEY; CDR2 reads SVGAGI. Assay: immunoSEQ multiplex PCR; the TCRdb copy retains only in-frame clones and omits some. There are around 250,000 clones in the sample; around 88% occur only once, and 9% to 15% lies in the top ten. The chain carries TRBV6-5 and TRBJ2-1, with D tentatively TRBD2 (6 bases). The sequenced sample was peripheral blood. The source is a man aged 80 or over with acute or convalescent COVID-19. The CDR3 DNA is TGTGCCGACACGACTAGGAATGAGCAGTTCTTC. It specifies CADTTRNEQFF.